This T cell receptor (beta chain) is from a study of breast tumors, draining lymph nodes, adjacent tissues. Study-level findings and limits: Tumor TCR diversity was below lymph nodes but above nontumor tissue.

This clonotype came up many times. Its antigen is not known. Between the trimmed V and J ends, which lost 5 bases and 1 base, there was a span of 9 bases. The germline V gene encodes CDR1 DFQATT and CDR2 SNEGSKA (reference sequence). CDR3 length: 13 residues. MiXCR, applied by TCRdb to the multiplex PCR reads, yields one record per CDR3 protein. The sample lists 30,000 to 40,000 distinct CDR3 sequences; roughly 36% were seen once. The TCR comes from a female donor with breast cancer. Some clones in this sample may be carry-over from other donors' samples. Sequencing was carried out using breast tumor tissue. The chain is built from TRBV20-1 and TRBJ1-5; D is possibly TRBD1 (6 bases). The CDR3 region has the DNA TGCAGTGCTGAAGACAGGAGCAATCAGCCCCAGCATTTT. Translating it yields CSAEDRSNQPQHF.